This entry lists 21 T cell receptor beta chains sequenced from one sample in a study of Ad26.COV2.S vaccination and SARS-CoV-2 variants. Produced via immunoSEQ multiplex PCR; TCRdb's table is partial and in-frame only. The data hold about 94,000 clones, with less than 85% observed a single time. The sample in question was peripheral blood, obtained after recovery from COVID-19. All receptors come from a human donor who had recovered from COVID-19.

The chain uses TRBV10-1 and TRBJ1-6; 8 nucleotides line up with TRBD1. The CDR3 has 15 amino acids. Trimming cost V 6 bases and J 7 bases; bases outside gene matches: 8. The germline V gene encodes CDR1 WNHNN and CDR2 SYGVQD (reference sequence). CDR3 sequence reads: CASSDRTGMNSPLHF. The CDR3 DNA follows: TGCGCCAGCAGCGATAGGACAGGGATGAATTCACCCCTCCACTTT.

This chain links TRBV27 with TRBJ1-4; tentative D call: TRBD1 (5 bases). V lost 3 bases to trimming and J lost 6 bases, with 17 bases between them. The CDR3 has 16 residues. Germline V CDR1 and CDR2: MNHEY, SMNVEV (reference sequence). In DNA, the CDR3 is TGTGCCAGCAGTTTCGGCCACGCAGGAGGGGATGAAAAACTGTTTTTT. Its protein is CASSFGHAGGDEKLFF. Full variable domain (missing parts from reference TRBV27 and TRBJ1-4): EAQVTQNPRYLITVTGKKLTVTCSQNMNHEYMSWYRQDPGLGLRQIYYSMNVEVTDKGDVPEGYKVSRKEKRNFPLILESPSPNQTSLYFCASSFGHAGGDEKLFFGSGTQLSVL.

The chain has TRBV28 and TRBJ2-5; 8 bases are shared with TRBD2. Germline V gives CDR1 MDHEN, CDR2 SYDVKM. This CDR3 region has 13 residues. The ends lost 7 bases at V and 1 base at J; junction bases unmatched: 2. DNA of the CDR3: TGTGCCAGCACGGCGGGGGGCCAAGAGACCCAGTACTTC. It encodes CASTAGGQETQYF.

The chain uses TRBV12-5 and TRBJ1-2; the D is unclear. Between the trimmed V and J ends, which lost 0 bases and 8 bases, there was a span of 22 bases. Germline CDR1 reads LGHNT; CDR2 reads FRNRAP. CDR3 length: 17 residues. The CDR3 reads CASGLVLGGPVGWGYTF. The CDR3 region has the DNA TGTGCTAGTGGTTTGGTTTTAGGAGGACCGGTAGGATGGGGCTACACCTTC.

The gene calls are TRBV14 and TRBJ2-2, with no clear D. Germline assignment: CDR1 SGHDN and CDR2 FVKESK. V was pared by 1 base and J by 6 bases, with 15 bases between. CDR3 size: 16 residues. The CDR3 is CASSQAFMGGPGELFF. The DNA of the CDR3 is TGTGCCAGCAGCCAAGCATTTATGGGTGGGCCCGGGGAGCTGTTTTTT.

The CDR3 region is CASSLGQGAGNTEAFF. CDR3 bases: TGCGCCAGCAGCTTGGGACAGGGGGCAGGAAACACTGAAGCTTTCTTT. The V and J genes are TRBV5-1 and TRBJ1-1; 10 positions agree with TRBD1. V lost 0 bases to trimming and J lost 2 bases; unmatched junction nucleotides: 4. From germline, CDR1 is SGHRS and CDR2 YFSETQ. This CDR3 is built from 16 residues.

This chain uses TRBV5-4 with TRBJ1-3, with unresolved D. CDR1 is SGHNT and CDR2 is YYREEE in the germline V gene (reference sequence). The V end was cut by 0 bases, the J end by 0 bases, with 10 bases between. The CDR3 has 16 residues. The CDR3 is CASSLGGSDSGNTIYF. The CDR3 DNA follows: TGTGCCAGCAGCTTGGGAGGCTCCGACTCTGGAAACACCATATATTTT.

In this sample, this clone turned up a few times. The rearrangement joins TRBV7-2 to TRBJ2-3; a weak D match, TRBD1 (5 bases). CDR3 length: 14 amino acids. V was pared by 1 base and J by 8 bases, with 13 bases between. Germline assignment: CDR1 SGHTA and CDR2 FQGNSA. The CDR3 protein is CASSLEVQVSTQYF. As DNA, the CDR3 is TGTGCCAGCAGCTTAGAGGTACAGGTCTCTACGCAGTATTTT.

This clone is classed as medium-sized. This sequence joins TRBV9 and TRBJ2-7; 7 bases are a match to TRBD1. This CDR3 contains 14 residues. The germline CDR1 and CDR2 sequences are SGDLS and YYNGEE. V shed 6 bases and J 3 bases; nucleotides not matched to a gene: 9. The DNA of the CDR3 is TGTGCCAGCACCCCTGAGGCAGGGGGCTACGAGCAGTACTTC. Its translation is CASTPEAGGYEQYF.

CDR3 DNA sequence: TGTGCCAGCAGTGCCGGGACAGGGGGCGGGCAAGAGACCCAGTACTTC. Translated: CASSAGTGGGQETQYF. The V and J genes are TRBV6-1 and TRBJ2-5; 12 nucleotides agree with TRBD1. The CDR3 consists of 16 residues. V shed 4 bases, J shed 2 bases, and the junction held 5 bases outside the gene matches. The germline V gene encodes CDR1 MNHNS and CDR2 SASEGT.

The chain recombines TRBV5-4 with TRBJ2-7; perhaps TRBD2 as D (5 bases). CDR1 is SGHNT, CDR2 YYREEE, per germline (reference sequence). Trimming shortened V by 3 bases and J by 3 bases, and 19 bases separated the two germline ends. The CDR3 extends over 16 amino acids. The DNA for the CDR3 is TGTGCCAGCAGCTATGTGAAGGAGAGGACTTACTACGAGCAGTACTTC. It is translated as CASSYVKERTYYEQYF. Variable domain in full (rest from reference TRBV5-4 and TRBJ2-7): ETGVTQSPTHLIKTRGQQVTLRCSSQSGHNTVSWYQQALGQGPQFIFQYYREEENGRGNFPPRFSGLQFPNYSSELNVNALELDDSALYLCASSYVKERTYYEQYFGPGTRLTVT.

The chain employs TRBV5-4 and TRBJ1-2; TRBD1 is a possible D gene (5 bases). Germline V gene lookup returns CDR1 SGHNT and CDR2 YYREEE (reference sequence). V lost 2 bases to trimming and J lost 5 bases, with 13 bases between them. The CDR3 runs 14 residues. CDR3 amino acids: CASSLSGTQYGYTF. The CDR3 bases are TGTGCCAGCAGCTTATCCGGGACCCAATATGGCTACACCTTC.

The chain combines TRBV11-3 with TRBJ2-7; D is ambiguous. The CDR3 has 14 residues. V shed 4 bases and J shed 0 bases, with 10 bases lying between them. Germline CDR1 and CDR2: SGHNT and YENEEA. The DNA of the CDR3 is TGTGCCAGCAGCTATAGCAGTAGCTCCTACGAGCAGTACTTC. Encoded protein: CASSYSSSSYEQYF.

V usage is TRBV27 and J usage is TRBJ1-4; D remains unclear. CDR3 length equals 13 residues. In germline, CDR1 is MNHEY, CDR2 SMNVEV (reference sequence). Trimming left V 7 bases short and J 0 bases short, with 6 bases between. The CDR3 DNA sequence: TGTGCCAGCAACTGTTCAACTAATGAAAAACTGTTTTTT. Translation gives CASNCSTNEKLFF.

CDR3 loop: CASSIGQTGTYEQYF. Written as DNA, the CDR3 is TGTGCCAGTAGTATAGGACAAACTGGAACCTACGAGCAGTACTTC. The J gene is TRBJ2-7, the V gene TRBV19; D unresolved. There are 15 residues in the CDR3. Trimming took 1 base from V and 2 from J, leaving 12 bases between them. CDR1 is LNHDA, CDR2 SQIVND, per germline (reference sequence).

The chain couples TRBV6-5 to TRBJ2-7; possible D gene TRBD1, 6 bases. CDR3 size: 13 residues. Trimming pared 6 bases from V and 3 bases from J, leaving 12 bases between. The germline V gene has CDR1 MNHEY and CDR2 SVGAGI. CDR3 sequence: CASRRGQHYEQYF. For the CDR3, the DNA is TGTGCCAGCAGACGCGGACAGCACTACGAGCAGTACTTC.

The chain uses TRBV7-9 and TRBJ2-7; D not resolved. V was clipped by 1 base and J by 3 bases, with 4 bases between them. The length of the CDR3 is 12 residues. Germline V gene data show CDR1 as SEHNR and CDR2 as FQNEAQ (reference sequence). The CDR3 region has the DNA TGTGCCAGCAGCTTAGACATCTACGAGCAGTACTTC. Its protein product is CASSLDIYEQYF.

The rearrangement uses TRBV5-6 and TRBJ1-1, with D hard to call. The germline V and J ends were trimmed by 0 bases and 6 bases, with 12 bases remaining between them. The CDR3 spans 14 residues. Germline V gene sequence: CDR1 SGHDT, CDR2 YYEEEE. The CDR3 loop reads CASSLVTRSPEAFF. CDR3 in DNA: TGTGCCAGCAGCTTGGTGACGAGGTCCCCTGAAGCTTTCTTT.

The chain recombines TRBV6-6 with TRBJ1-5; 9 bases match TRBD1. There are 13 residues in the CDR3. Germline-derived CDR1 and CDR2 are MNHNY and SVGAGI (reference sequence). Germline trimming cut 11 bases from V and 2 bases from J; bases unmatched to any gene: 4. CDR3 amino acids: CAARQGGNQPQHF. CDR3 DNA: TGTGCCGCAAGACAGGGGGGCAATCAGCCCCAGCATTTT.

This chain uses TRBV18 with TRBJ1-4, with D uncertain. V was shortened by 0 bases and J by 7 bases, with 3 bases between the two germline ends. Germline V gene data show CDR1 as KGHSH and CDR2 as LQKENI. The CDR3 sequence is 12 residues long. DNA for the CDR3: TGTGCCAGCTCACCACCGGCTGAAAAACTGTTTTTT. The encoded protein is CASSPPAEKLFF.

In nucleotides, the CDR3 is TGCGCCAGCAGCTTGGTAGGAGTTGTTAGCGGGGATTACGAGCAGTACTTC. It is translated as CASSLVGVVSGDYEQYF. The chain is built from TRBV5-1 and TRBJ2-7; 8 bases are shared with TRBD2. Losses at the gene ends were 0 bases for V and 4 bases for J; bases not matched to a gene: 12. The CDR3 is 17 amino acids. The germline V gene has CDR1 SGHRS and CDR2 YFSETQ.